These 17 T cell receptor beta chains originate from one sample sequenced in a study of blood T cell repertoires in COVID-19 (dated by TCRdb to the early 2020s). The library was generated by the immunoSEQ multiplex PCR assay. TCRdb took over this immuneACCESS table, retaining in-frame rearrangements with V and J assigned. Such tables are incomplete; in checked studies, under half of the missing clones stem from an unresolved V gene, and the remainder is unexplained. The sample includes 300,000 or so clones, with 86% observed a single time. The ten largest make up roughly 1.6% of the sample. Sequences were obtained from peripheral blood. Receptors originate from a woman aged 50 to 60 with acute or convalescent COVID-19.

The rearrangement links TRBV28 to TRBJ1-2; 7 bases map to TRBD1. Germline values: CDR1 MDHEN, CDR2 SYDVKM. J lost 2 bases, V lost 5 bases, and 8 bases had no gene match. This CDR3 is built from 15 residues. CDR3 in amino acids: CASSDKTGSNYGYTF. The DNA for the CDR3 is TGTGCCAGCAGTGATAAGACAGGGTCCAACTATGGCTACACCTTC.

The rearrangement uses TRBV28 and TRBJ2-1, with D perhaps TRBD2 (6 bases). The V end was cut by 2 bases, the J end by 6 bases, with 11 bases between. CDR3 size: 14 residues. Looked up from germline, CDR1 is MDHEN and CDR2 is SYDVKM. The CDR3: CASSLDGSSNEQFF. The CDR3 DNA is TGTGCCAGCAGTTTAGACGGGAGTAGCAATGAGCAGTTCTTC. Full variable domain (missing parts from reference TRBV28 and TRBJ2-1): DVKVTQSSRYLVKRTGEKVFLECVQDMDHENMFWYRQDPGLGLRLIYFSYDVKMKEKGDIPEGYSVSREKKERFSLILESASTNQTSMYLCASSLDGSSNEQFFGPGTRLTVL.

The gene calls are TRBV11-1 and TRBJ2-2; weak D call: TRBD1 (6 bases). Germline V lookup: CDR1 SGHAT, CDR2 FQDESV (reference sequence). There are 13 residues in the CDR3. V was shortened by 3 bases and J by 6 bases, with 8 bases between the two germline ends. Here the CDR3 reads CASSFRGSGELFF. DNA of the CDR3: TGTGCCAGCAGCTTCAGGGGATCCGGGGAGCTGTTTTTT.

The V and J genes are TRBV5-4 and TRBJ2-7; tentative D call: TRBD2 (5 bases). The CDR3 runs to 12 residues. Germline V lookup: CDR1 SGHNT, CDR2 YYREEE (reference sequence). V was shortened by 4 bases and J by 3 bases, with 8 bases between the two germline ends. As DNA, the CDR3 is TGTGCCAGCAGCGCCCGGGACTACGAGCAGTACTTC. Encoded protein: CASSARDYEQYF.

CDR3 nucleotides: TGTGCCAGCAGCTTATCGGGACAGGGCTCTTACGAGCAGTACTTC. The encoded protein is CASSLSGQGSYEQYF. This chain links TRBV7-2 with TRBJ2-7, with 9 bases that match TRBD1. The ends lost 2 bases at V and 4 bases at J; junction bases unmatched: 6. CDR1 is SGHTA and CDR2 is FQGNSA in the germline V gene. CDR3 length equals 15 residues.

The rearrangement joins TRBV4-1 to TRBJ2-1; 7 positions match TRBD2. From germline, CDR1 is MGHRA and CDR2 YSYEKL. The ends lost 5 bases at V and 2 bases at J; junction bases unmatched: 6. This CDR3 spans 15 amino acids. CDR3 in DNA: TGCGCCAGCAGCGAACTAGCGCCCACCTACAATGAGCAGTTCTTC. Its translation is CASSELAPTYNEQFF.

V is TRBV19 and J is TRBJ1-5; possibly TRBD1 for D (6 bases). The V gene's germline CDR1 is LNHDA and CDR2 SQIVND (reference sequence). There are 16 residues in the CDR3. Trimming took 8 bases from V and 2 from J, leaving 19 bases between them. The CDR3 loop is CASGTGRGLGNQPQHF. In DNA form, the CDR3 reads TGTGCCAGTGGTACGGGTAGGGGGTTGGGCAATCAGCCCCAGCATTTT.

V gene TRBV7-2 combines with J gene TRBJ2-7, with D maybe TRBD1 (5 bases). Germline assignment: CDR1 SGHTA and CDR2 FQGNSA. This CDR3 comprises 15 residues. Trimming shortened V by 1 base and J by 1 base, and 11 bases separated the two germline ends. The CDR3 DNA follows: TGTGCCAGCAGCTTAGTGGCAGGGAAATCCTACGAGCAGTACTTC. This codes for CASSLVAGKSYEQYF.

The chain is built from TRBV19 and TRBJ1-1; 8 bases match TRBD1. The CDR3 covers 12 residues. CDR1 is LNHDA and CDR2 is SQIVND in the germline V gene (reference sequence). The J segment lost 6 bases and the V segment lost 6 bases, leaving 3 bases of the junction unmatched. The CDR3 spells CASSEQGAEAFF. The CDR3 DNA reads TGTGCCAGTAGCGAACAGGGGGCTGAAGCTTTCTTT.

The chain joins TRBV21-1 to TRBJ2-7; the table names TRBD2, a call not compared with the DNA. TRBV21-1 is an annotated pseudogene. The CDR3 runs 15 residues. The CDR3 protein is CASSAIAGEQGEQYF. The DNA of the CDR3 is TGTGCCAGCAGCGCCATCGCGGGAGAACAAGGCGAGCAGTACTTC.

This chain joins TRBV18 and TRBJ1-3, with no clear D. V gave up 6 bases and J gave up 0 bases, with 12 bases separating them. CDR1 and CDR2 (germline): KGHSH, LQKENI. The CDR3 has 15 residues. CDR3 sequence reads: CASSGNVRSGNTIYF. The CDR3 DNA is TGTGCCAGCTCCGGGAACGTCCGCTCTGGAAACACCATATATTTT.

The J gene is TRBJ1-5, the V gene TRBV7-2; TRBD1 aligns across 10 bases. This CDR3 is 14 amino acids long. V lost 7 bases and J lost 9; bases outside the gene matches: 9. The germline CDR1 and CDR2 sequences are SGHTA and FQGNSA. In DNA form, the CDR3 reads TGTGCCAGCACCTCCGGGACAGGGGTTCCGCCCCAGCATTTT. Amino acids: CASTSGTGVPPQHF. Complete variable domain (other parts from reference TRBV7-2 and TRBJ1-5): GAGVSQSPSNKVTEKGKDVELRCDPISGHTALYWYRQSLGQGLEFLIYFQGNSAPDKSGLPSDRFSAERTGGSVSTLTIQRTQQEDSAVYLCASTSGTGVPPQHFGDGTRLSIL.

The CDR3 nucleotides are TGTGCCAGCAGCCAAGATCCCAGGGGCAGCGAGACCCAGTACTTC. Protein: CASSQDPRGSETQYF. The chain combines TRBV3-1 (or the pseudogene TRBV3-2) with TRBJ2-5; perhaps TRBD1 as D (6 bases). Germline V lookup: CDR1 LGHDT, CDR2 YNNKEL (reference sequence). CDR3 size: 15 residues. V was shortened by 0 bases and J by 5 bases, with 13 bases between the two germline ends.

The rearrangement joins TRBV11-2 to TRBJ2-1; D remains ambiguous. Germline V gene data show CDR1 as SGHAT and CDR2 as FQNNGV. Trimming left V 3 bases short and J 6 bases short, with 6 bases between. The CDR3 totals 12 residues. This chain's CDR3 is CASSFSGNEQFF. Here the CDR3 DNA reads TGTGCCAGCAGCTTTTCAGGCAATGAGCAGTTCTTC.

The CDR3: CASTPALVANTGELFF. CDR3 DNA sequence: TGTGCCAGCACCCCAGCGTTGGTGGCGAACACCGGGGAGCTGTTTTTT. The chain uses TRBV5-4 and TRBJ2-2; D not resolved. Germline CDR1 is SGHNT and CDR2 is YYREEE (reference sequence). V lost 6 bases and J lost 0, with 15 bases in between. This CDR3 is built from 16 residues.

The V gene is TRBV14, the J gene TRBJ2-5; TRBD1 is a possible D gene (6 bases). Germline V lookup: CDR1 SGHDN, CDR2 FVKESK. The V and J ends lost 0 bases and 5 bases respectively, with 16 bases between them. The CDR3 sequence is 16 residues long. In nucleotides, the CDR3 is TGTGCCAGCAGCCAAGAAACAGGGTTTCGCTACGAGACCCAGTACTTC. Residues: CASSQETGFRYETQYF.

The rearrangement joins TRBV9 to TRBJ2-5, with 10 bases matching TRBD1. Germline CDR1 is SGDLS and CDR2 is YYNGEE. The CDR3 is made up of 17 amino acids. Trimming cost V 0 bases and J 5 bases; bases outside gene matches: 10. The CDR3 DNA is TGTGCCAGCAGCGTAGCTCCGGACAGGGGGTATTCGGAGACCCAGTACTTC. As protein: CASSVAPDRGYSETQYF.